This is a list of T cell receptor beta chains from one sample in a study of CD8 T cells in Susac syndrome. Each CDR3 protein is one row after TCRdb ran MiXCR on the immunoSEQ multiplex PCR reads. The sample consists of 80,000 to 90,000 distinct CDR3 sequences, approximately 95% of them appearing once. Material for sequencing was CD8+ T cells from PBMCs. These receptors were collected from a human donor with Susac syndrome. Both conserved end residues are part of each CDR3. Fields, in order: V gene, clone size, D gene, J gene, CDR3 protein, CDR3 DNA. D genes are given only for firm matches. Not every row has a clone size; where given, it reads once, few, many or a size class.

V: TRBV5-1
size: .
D: .
J: TRBJ2-7
CDR3: CASSLDPDSSYEQYF
DNA: TGCGCCAGCAGCTTGGACCCGGACAGTAGCTACGAGCAGTACTTC

V: TRBV20-1
size: .
D: .
J: TRBJ1-1
CDR3: CSAYTPVLPNTEAFF
DNA: TGCAGTGCTTATACTCCCGTCCTTCCGAACACTGAAGCTTTCTTT

V: TRBV20-1
size: .
D: .
J: TRBJ2-6
CDR3: CSAERVPGANVLTF
DNA: TGCAGTGCGGAGAGGGTCCCTGGGGCCAACGTCCTGACTTTC

V: TRBV21-1
size: .
D: .
J: TRBJ2-7
CDR3: CASSKLLGKREQIEQYF
DNA: TGTGCCAGCAGCAAATTATTGGGGAAGCGGGAGCAGATCGAGCAGTACTTC

V: TRBV15
size: .
D: TRBD2
J: TRBJ2-1
CDR3: CATSRGMGLAHNEQFF
DNA: TGTGCCACCAGCAGAGGAATGGGACTAGCCCACAATGAGCAGTTCTTC

V: TRBV9
size: .
D: TRBD2
J: TRBJ2-5
CDR3: CASTSWGGAQYF
DNA: TGTGCCAGCACCTCGTGGGGGGGAGCCCAGTACTTC

V: TRBV29-1
size: .
D: .
J: TRBJ2-3
CDR3: CSAPVTDTQYF
DNA: TGCAGCGCCCCTGTCACAGATACGCAGTATTTT

V: TRBV28
size: .
D: TRBD1
J: TRBJ2-1
CDR3: CATGQGAALLYNEQFF
DNA: TGTGCCACTGGACAGGGGGCCGCCCTACTTTACAATGAGCAGTTCTTC

V: TRBV9
size: once
D: .
J: TRBJ1-2
CDR3: CASTHDKSLTNYGYTF
DNA: TGTGCCAGCACCCACGACAAGAGCCTTACTAACTATGGCTACACCTTC

V: TRBV14
size: .
D: .
J: TRBJ1-1
CDR3: CASSTRQDYEAFF
DNA: TGTGCCAGCAGTACCCGACAGGACTATGAAGCTTTCTTT

V: TRBV27
size: few
D: TRBD1
J: TRBJ1-1
CDR3: CASNPHTGTGRTEAFF
DNA: TGTGCCAGCAATCCCCATACCGGGACAGGGAGGACTGAAGCTTTCTTT

V: TRBV20-1
size: .
D: .
J: TRBJ2-7
CDR3: CSARDRSSSYEQYF
DNA: TGCAGTGCTAGAGATCGGTCTTCTAGTTACGAGCAGTACTTC

V: TRBV27
size: .
D: .
J: TRBJ2-7
CDR3: CASSLIPGQLNEQYF
DNA: TGTGCCAGCAGTTTAATCCCCGGACAGCTCAACGAGCAGTACTTC

V: TRBV20-1
size: .
D: TRBD1
J: TRBJ2-7
CDR3: CSARTGEAYEQYF
DNA: TGCAGTGCAAGGACAGGGGAAGCTTACGAGCAGTACTTC

V: TRBV20-1
size: .
D: TRBD1
J: TRBJ2-7
CDR3: CSARDLTGVSYEQYF
DNA: TGCAGTGCTAGAGATCTCACAGGGGTCTCCTACGAGCAGTACTTC

V: TRBV7-3
size: .
D: .
J: TRBJ2-5
CDR3: CASSLGTGGQETQYF
DNA: TGTGCCAGCAGCTTAGGAACAGGAGGCCAAGAGACCCAGTACTTC

V: TRBV13
size: once
D: TRBD1
J: TRBJ2-5
CDR3: CASSRDRGTETQYF
DNA: TGTGCCAGCAGCCGGGACAGGGGAACAGAGACCCAGTACTTC

V: TRBV12-3/TRBV12-4
size: .
D: TRBD1
J: TRBJ2-5
CDR3: CASCTTGLQETQYF
DNA: TGTGCCAGCTGTACGACAGGGCTCCAAGAGACCCAGTACTTC

V: TRBV4-3
size: .
D: .
J: TRBJ2-1
CDR3: CASSQETRSYNEQFF
DNA: TGCGCCAGCAGCCAAGAGACACGATCCTACAATGAGCAGTTCTTC

V: TRBV28
size: .
D: .
J: TRBJ2-6
CDR3: CASTWQNSGANVLTF
DNA: TGTGCCAGCACGTGGCAGAACTCTGGGGCCAACGTCCTGACTTTC

V: TRBV28
size: .
D: TRBD1
J: TRBJ2-5
CDR3: CASSPATGTQETQYF
DNA: TGTGCCAGCAGTCCCGCGACAGGGACACAAGAGACCCAGTACTTC

V: TRBV9
size: .
D: .
J: TRBJ1-4
CDR3: CASIPTWGTNEKLFF
DNA: TGTGCCAGCATCCCCACTTGGGGGACTAATGAAAAACTGTTTTTT

V: TRBV7-9
size: .
D: TRBD2
J: TRBJ2-1
CDR3: CASSPPGGSEQFF
DNA: TGTGCCAGCAGCCCTCCTGGCGGGAGTGAGCAGTTCTTC

V: TRBV4-1
size: .
D: .
J: TRBJ1-1
CDR3: CASSQVGSLNTEAFF
DNA: TGCGCCAGCAGCCAAGTGGGCAGCTTGAACACTGAAGCTTTCTTT

V: TRBV7-9
size: .
D: .
J: TRBJ2-1
CDR3: CASSLAQSSYNEQFF
DNA: TGTGCCAGCAGCCTCGCCCAAAGCTCCTACAATGAGCAGTTCTTC

V: TRBV6-5
size: .
D: .
J: TRBJ2-5
CDR3: CATLAFGETQYF
DNA: TGTGCCACCTTGGCCTTCGGGGAGACCCAGTACTTC

V: TRBV20-1
size: .
D: .
J: TRBJ1-2
CDR3: CSARADGVYGYTF
DNA: TGCAGTGCTAGAGCGGACGGGGTCTATGGCTACACCTTC

V: TRBV19
size: once
D: .
J: TRBJ2-7
CDR3: CASSVRGNPYEQYF
DNA: TGTGCCAGTAGTGTGCGCGGGAATCCCTACGAGCAGTACTTC

V: TRBV4-3
size: .
D: .
J: TRBJ2-1
CDR3: CASSQDRAGSYNEQFF
DNA: TGCGCCAGCAGCCAAGATCGAGCGGGCTCCTACAATGAGCAGTTCTTC